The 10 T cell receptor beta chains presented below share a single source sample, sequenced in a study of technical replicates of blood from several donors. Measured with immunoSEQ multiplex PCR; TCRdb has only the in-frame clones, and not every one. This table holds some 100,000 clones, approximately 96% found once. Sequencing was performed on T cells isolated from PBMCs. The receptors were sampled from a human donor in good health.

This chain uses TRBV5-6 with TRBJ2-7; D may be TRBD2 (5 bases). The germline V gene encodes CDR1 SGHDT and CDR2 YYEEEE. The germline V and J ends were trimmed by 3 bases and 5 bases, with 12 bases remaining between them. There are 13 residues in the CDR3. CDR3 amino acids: CASSYGMRDEQYF. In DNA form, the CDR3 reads TGTGCCAGCAGCTACGGTATGAGGGACGAGCAGTACTTC.

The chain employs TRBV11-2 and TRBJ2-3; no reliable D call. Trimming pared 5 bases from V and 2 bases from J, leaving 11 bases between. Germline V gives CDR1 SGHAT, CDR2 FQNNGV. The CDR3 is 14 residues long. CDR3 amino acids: CASSLDFYTDTQYF. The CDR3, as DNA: TGTGCCAGCAGCCTCGACTTTTACACAGATACGCAGTATTTT.

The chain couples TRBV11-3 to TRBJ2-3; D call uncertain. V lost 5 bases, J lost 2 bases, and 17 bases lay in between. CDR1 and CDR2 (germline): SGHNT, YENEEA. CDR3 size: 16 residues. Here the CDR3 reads CASSHLMGHFTDTQYF. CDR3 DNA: TGTGCCAGCAGCCACCTTATGGGCCACTTCACAGATACGCAGTATTTT. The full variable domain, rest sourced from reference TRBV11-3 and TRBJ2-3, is EAGVVQSPRYKIIEKKQPVAFWCNPISGHNTLYWYLQNLGQGPELLIRYENEEAVDDSQLPKDRFSAERLKGVDSTLKIQPAELGDSAVYLCASSHLMGHFTDTQYFGPGTRLTVL.

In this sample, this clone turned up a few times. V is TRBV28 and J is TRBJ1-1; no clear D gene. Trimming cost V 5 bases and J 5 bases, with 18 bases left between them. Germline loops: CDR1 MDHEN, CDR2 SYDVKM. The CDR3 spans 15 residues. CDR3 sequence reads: CASSPSVGESTEAFF. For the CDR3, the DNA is TGTGCCAGCAGTCCGTCGGTTGGGGAGTCGACTGAAGCTTTCTTT.

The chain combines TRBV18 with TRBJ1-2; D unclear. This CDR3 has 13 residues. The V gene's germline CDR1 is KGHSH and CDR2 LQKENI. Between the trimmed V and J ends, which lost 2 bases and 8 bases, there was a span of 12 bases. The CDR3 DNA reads TGTGCCAGCTCACCAGGGGTGGCTAGCGGCTACACCTTC. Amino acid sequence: CASSPGVASGYTF.

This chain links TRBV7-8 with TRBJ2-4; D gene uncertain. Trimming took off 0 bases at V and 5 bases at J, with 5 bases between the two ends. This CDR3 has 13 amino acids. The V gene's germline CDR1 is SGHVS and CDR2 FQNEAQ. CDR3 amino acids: CASSLARENIQYF. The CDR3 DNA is TGTGCCAGCAGCTTAGCGCGTGAAAACATTCAGTACTTC.

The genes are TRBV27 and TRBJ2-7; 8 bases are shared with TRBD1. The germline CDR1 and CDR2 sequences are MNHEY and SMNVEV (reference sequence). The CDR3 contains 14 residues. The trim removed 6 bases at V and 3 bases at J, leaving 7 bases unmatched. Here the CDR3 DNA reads TGTGCCAGCAGAGTCACAGGGGGTCTCTACGAGCAGTACTTC. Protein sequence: CASRVTGGLYEQYF.

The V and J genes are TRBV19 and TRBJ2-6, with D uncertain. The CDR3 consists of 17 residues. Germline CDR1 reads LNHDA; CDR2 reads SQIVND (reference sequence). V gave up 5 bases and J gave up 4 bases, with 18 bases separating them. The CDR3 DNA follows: TGTGCCAGTAGTCCCCGGTTCGGCGAGGTGGGGGCCAACGTCCTGACTTTC. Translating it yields CASSPRFGEVGANVLTF. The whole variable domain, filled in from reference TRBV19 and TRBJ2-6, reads DGGITQSPKYLFRKEGQNVTLSCEQNLNHDAMYWYRQDPGQGLRLIYYSQIVNDFQKGDIAEGYSVSREKKESFPLTVTSAQKNPTAFYLCASSPRFGEVGANVLTFGAGSRLTVL.

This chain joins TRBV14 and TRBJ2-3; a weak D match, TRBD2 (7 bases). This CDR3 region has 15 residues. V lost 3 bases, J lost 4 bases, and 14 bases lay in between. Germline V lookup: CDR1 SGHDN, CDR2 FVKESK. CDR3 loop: CASSQEGGFADTQYF. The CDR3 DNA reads TGTGCCAGCAGCCAGGAGGGGGGGTTCGCAGATACGCAGTATTTT.

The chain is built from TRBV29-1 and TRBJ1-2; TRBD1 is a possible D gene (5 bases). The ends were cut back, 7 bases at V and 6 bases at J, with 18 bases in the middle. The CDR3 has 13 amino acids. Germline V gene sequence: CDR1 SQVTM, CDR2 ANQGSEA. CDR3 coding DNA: TGCAGCGCCCAATGGTCTGGGGGGAATGGCTACACCTTC. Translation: CSAQWSGGNGYTF.